These 20 T cell receptor beta chains were sequenced from one sample in a study of beta chain features in type 1 diabetes (dated by TCRdb to the late 2010s). The paper as a whole reports these results and caveats: Type 1 diabetes patients showed a moderate but significant shortening of TCRB CDR3 length in all four CD4+ subsets.

Receptor amplification or capture employed the immunoSEQ multiplex PCR assay. The High Capacity cDNA Reverse Transcription Kit was used to reverse transcribe all of the isolated RNA, meaning that expressed TCRB transcripts were what got sequenced. The table comes from immuneACCESS by way of TCRdb, which keeps in-frame sequences with V and J called. Part of the clones is missing from these tables; in studies checked, under half for an unresolved V gene and the rest for unknown reasons. In all, the sample holds some 280,000 clones, and 14% of those were seen once. The ten most abundant clones make up 0.015% to 0.02% of the sample. No antigen has been assigned to these receptors. Material for sequencing was naive CD4+ T cells from blood. Interpreted using the paper, the cell subset or site label stands for: true naive CD4+ T cells. All receptors derive from a man aged 30-40 years with type 1 diabetes.

This clone was detected a few times. The chain combines TRBV5-1 with TRBJ2-1, with a possible D match to TRBD2 (5 bases). Germline-derived CDR1 and CDR2 are SGHRS and YFSETQ. Trimming removed 4 bases from V and 7 bases from J, with 15 bases in between. This CDR3 region has 14 residues. In nucleotides, the CDR3 is TGCGCCAGCAGCGCCCCTTCTAGCCTAAATGAGCAGTTCTTC. Its protein product is CASSAPSSLNEQFF.

The genes are TRBV4-1 and TRBJ2-1, with 8 bases fitting TRBD1. The CDR3 totals 15 residues. J lost 0 bases, V lost 4 bases, and 2 bases had no gene match. Germline V CDR1 and CDR2: MGHRA, YSYEKL. The CDR3 loop reads CASSLGQDSYNEQFF. Here the CDR3 DNA reads TGCGCCAGCAGCCTGGGACAGGACTCCTACAATGAGCAGTTCTTC.

The sample holds a few counts of this clone. The chain has TRBV18 and TRBJ1-2; possibly TRBD1 for D (6 bases). V was shortened by 3 bases and J by 0 bases, with 8 bases between the two germline ends. Germline lookup yields CDR1 KGHSH and CDR2 LQKENI. The CDR3 sequence is 14 residues long. The CDR3 loop reads CASSPGDTNYGYTF. CDR3 sequence (DNA): TGTGCCAGCTCACCGGGGGACACTAACTATGGCTACACCTTC.

The chain couples TRBV5-1 to TRBJ1-5; TRBD1 agrees at 12 bases. The CDR3 length is 15 residues. The J segment lost 6 bases and the V segment lost 5 bases, leaving 6 bases of the junction unmatched. Germline V gives CDR1 SGHRS, CDR2 YFSETQ. CDR3 bases: TGCGCCAGCAGGGCCGGGACAGGGGGCCGTCAGCCCCAGCATTTT. Its translation is CASRAGTGGRQPQHF. Full variable domain (rest looked up from reference TRBV5-1 and TRBJ1-5): KAGVTQTPRYLIKTRGQQVTLSCSPISGHRSVSWYQQTPGQGLQFLFEYFSETQRNKGNFPGRFSGRQFSNSRSEMNVSTLELGDSALYLCASRAGTGGRQPQHFGDGTRLSIL.

This chain connects TRBV9 to TRBJ2-7; D perhaps matches TRBD1 (5 bases). V was cut by 0 bases and J by 2 bases, with 12 bases left in between. The CDR3 runs to 15 residues. Germline CDR1 SGDLS, CDR2 YYNGEE. The CDR3 reads CASSVGPDNPYEQYF. The CDR3 DNA reads TGTGCCAGCAGCGTAGGACCGGACAATCCCTACGAGCAGTACTTC.

This clone turned up a few times. V and J are TRBV25-1 and TRBJ1-1; D is undetermined. Germline values: CDR1 MGHDK, CDR2 SYGVNS. The CDR3 is made up of 15 amino acids. Trimming left V 5 bases short and J 2 bases short, with 15 bases between. In DNA form, the CDR3 reads TGTGCCAGCAGTAGCTTGACGACACCTAACACTGAAGCTTTCTTT. Its protein is CASSSLTTPNTEAFF.

This clone was counted only a few times. In DNA, the CDR3 is TGTGCCTGGGACGGTACAGGGGGAAACATTCAGTACTTC. It translates to CAWDGTGGNIQYF. The chain recombines TRBV30 with TRBJ2-4; 8 nucleotides line up with TRBD1. Trimming removed 5 bases from V and 6 bases from J; junction bases left unmatched: 6. Germline assignment: CDR1 GTSNPN and CDR2 SVGIG (reference sequence). The CDR3 consists of 13 residues.

This clone turned up a few times. The chain employs TRBV6-6 and TRBJ2-7, with D maybe TRBD1 (5 bases). This CDR3 region has 15 residues. With 2 bases removed from V and 3 bases from J, the gap between germline ends came to 14 bases. Germline values: CDR1 MNHNY, CDR2 SVGAGI (reference sequence). The CDR3 DNA reads as TGTGCCAGCAGTTACCAGCGACAGATAATCTACGAGCAGTACTTC. The encoded protein is CASSYQRQIIYEQYF.

This clone was detected a few times. The chain carries TRBV28 and TRBJ1-5; 7 bases align to TRBD1. The CDR3 length is 15 residues. Germline CDR1 reads MDHEN; CDR2 reads SYDVKM. The junction had 9 bases not matched to a gene; V was cut back by 5 bases and J by 5 bases. DNA for the CDR3: TGTGCCAGCAGTGAGTACAGGGGACTGGATCAGCCCCAGCATTTT. Residues: CASSEYRGLDQPQHF.

The chain joins TRBV5-1 to TRBJ2-3, with TRBD1 matching 9 bases. After removal of 4 bases from V and 3 bases from J, the junction contained 9 bases not matched to a gene. The CDR3 runs 16 residues. In germline, CDR1 is SGHRS, CDR2 YFSETQ. CDR3 residues: CASSAGQGMVTDTQYF. CDR3 bases: TGCGCCAGCAGCGCGGGACAGGGAATGGTGACAGATACGCAGTATTTT.

The table lists this clone with a few counts. This chain uses TRBV7-2 with TRBJ2-1; D might be TRBD2 (5 bases). This CDR3 spans 12 amino acids. Germline values: CDR1 SGHTA, CDR2 FQGNSA. The CDR3: CAAGPGYNEQFF. For the CDR3, the DNA is TGTGCAGCAGGACCGGGGTACAATGAGCAGTTCTTC. Drawing the rest from reference TRBV7-2 and TRBJ2-1, the complete variable domain is GAGVSQSPSNKVTEKGKDVELRCDPISGHTALYWYRQSLGQGLEFLIYFQGNSAPDKSGLPSDRFSAERTGGSVSTLTIQRTQQEDSAVYLCAAGPGYNEQFFGPGTRLTVL.

J is TRBJ1-1 and V is TRBV11-1; D gene ambiguous. The CDR3 runs to 13 residues. Germline loops: CDR1 SGHAT, CDR2 FQDESV (reference sequence). V gave up 8 bases and J gave up 2 bases, with 12 bases separating them. CDR3 loop: CASGKHANTEAFF. CDR3 bases: TGTGCCAGCGGCAAACATGCAAACACTGAAGCTTTCTTT.

The chain employs TRBV7-3 and TRBJ2-5; 8 nucleotides agree with TRBD2. With V trimmed by 1 base and J by 3 bases, 1 base remained unmatched. Looked up from germline, CDR1 is SGHTA and CDR2 is FQGTGA. The CDR3 spans 14 residues. The CDR3 protein is CASSLNGREETQYF. The CDR3 bases are TGTGCCAGCAGCTTAAACGGGAGGGAAGAGACCCAGTACTTC.

J is TRBJ2-5 and V is TRBV29-1, with 9 nucleotides matching TRBD1. Germline V gene sequence: CDR1 SQVTM, CDR2 ANQGSEA. With 7 bases clipped from V and 2 bases from J, the junction kept 5 bases outside the gene matches. The CDR3 has 13 residues. This CDR3 is CSGTGVAQETQYF. In DNA, the CDR3 is TGCAGCGGGACAGGGGTCGCGCAAGAGACCCAGTACTTC.

V usage is TRBV9 and J usage is TRBJ2-4, with TRBD2 matching 12 bases. Trimming took 5 bases from V and 1 from J; bases not matched to a gene: 10. The CDR3 length is 18 residues. Germline CDR1 and CDR2: SGDLS and YYNGEE. DNA for the CDR3: TGTGCCAGCAGGTGGGGGACTAGCGGGTCGCGGGCCAAAAACATTCAGTACTTC. As protein: CASRWGTSGSRAKNIQYF.

V is TRBV27 and J is TRBJ2-5; the D is unclear. The germline V gene encodes CDR1 MNHEY and CDR2 SMNVEV (reference sequence). The V gene lost 6 bases and the J gene lost 0 bases, with 14 bases spanning the gap. The CDR3 has 15 residues. CDR3 bases: TGTGCCAGCAGCTCCCGATGGCCGTACCAAGAGACCCAGTACTTC. Encoded protein: CASSSRWPYQETQYF.

This clone was recorded a few times. This chain uses TRBV4-3 with TRBJ2-1, with 9 bases lining up with TRBD1. The CDR3 contains 14 residues. The germline V gene encodes CDR1 LGHNA and CDR2 YSLEER. V lost 0 bases, J lost 15 bases, and 9 bases stayed unmatched. The CDR3 spells CASSQDRDREVPFF. CDR3 DNA: TGCGCCAGCAGCCAAGACCGGGACAGGGAGGTTCCGTTCTTC.

The genes are TRBV7-2 and TRBJ2-1, with 13 bases aligning to TRBD2. The CDR3 is 16 residues long. The germline CDR1 and CDR2 sequences are SGHTA and FQGNSA. V lost 5 bases and J lost 5; bases outside the gene matches: 6. The CDR3 protein is CASSQGGTSGNNEQFF. CDR3 DNA sequence: TGTGCCAGCAGCCAGGGGGGGACTAGCGGGAACAATGAGCAGTTCTTC.

The genes are TRBV6-1 and TRBJ1-2; D not certain. Deletions cut 1 base from V and 4 bases from J, with 10 bases between. The germline V gene encodes CDR1 MNHNS and CDR2 SASEGT. CDR3 length equals 14 residues. CDR3 DNA sequence: TGTGCCAGCAGTGAAGTTTGGTGGAGCTATGGCTACACCTTC. This encodes CASSEVWWSYGYTF.

This clone was counted a single time. The chain combines TRBV10-3 with TRBJ2-1; tentative D call: TRBD2 (6 bases). This CDR3 region has 18 residues. The germline CDR1 and CDR2 sequences are ENHRY and SYGVKD. V was cut by 1 base and J by 3 bases, with 19 bases left in between. Here the CDR3 DNA reads TGTGCCATCAGTGAGTTTGTGGGGGGAGCGGGTGTCTACAATGAGCAGTTCTTC. It yields the protein CAISEFVGGAGVYNEQFF.